This T cell receptor beta chain was recorded in a study of spatial heterogeneity in lung cancer. Whole-study context: Where available, sequencing covered follow-up PBMC samples, taken at a median of around 22 months after resection. Beta-chain sequences were consistently detected more often than alpha-chain sequences. Study outcomes and limitations: Ubiquitous, expanded tumor-derived TCRs were more frequently observed in blood at resection than at follow-up.

Germline CDR1 and CDR2: SSHAT and FNYEAQ (reference sequence). Deletions cut 1 base from V and 2 bases from J, with 8 bases between. The CDR3 covers 14 residues. TCRdb recomputed calls from the 5' RACE reads with MiXCR, one row per CDR3 protein. The sample contains 15,000 to 20,000 distinct CDR3 sequences, 6.3% of which appear only once. The sample holds many counts of this clonotype. Antigen unknown. Time point specified: blood at routine non-recurrence follow-up after resection. Whole RNA was taken from tumor, nontumor lung or frozen PBMC; it was then sequenced unsorted. The rearrangement links TRBV7-7 to TRBJ2-5; no reliable D call. The material sequenced was PBMCs, taken at follow-up. This TCR was recovered from a male donor with early-stage non-small cell lung cancer. The CDR3 protein is CASSLGWGQETQYF. The CDR3 nucleotides read TGTGCCAGCAGCTTAGGGTGGGGACAAGAGACCCAGTACTTC.